The 24 T cell receptor beta chains below come from one sample, sequenced in a study of control samples from healthy donors and cancer patients. Only in-frame clones appear in the TCRdb table, and some are missing; sequencing was by immunoSEQ multiplex PCR. Of 100,000 to 150,000 clones listed, about nine tenths are singletons. The sequencing input was blood. These receptors came from a man aged 40-50 years in good health.

As for this clone: Other DNA sequences within the sample encode an identical CDR3. J is TRBJ2-7 and V is TRBV24-1; 9 bases are a match to TRBD2. The length of the CDR3 is 20 residues. V was pared by 4 bases and J by 4 bases, with 22 bases of the junction left unmatched. CDR1 and CDR2 from the germline V gene are KGHDR and SFDVKD. CDR3 in DNA: TGTGCCACCAGTGACCAGAGGCGGCGGGGGGGCCTGGAATTGCTTTACGAGCAGTACTTC. It translates to CATSDQRRRGGLELLYEQYF.

The rearrangement joins TRBV11-3 to TRBJ2-1, with D tentatively TRBD2 (6 bases). This CDR3 is built from 14 residues. CDR1 is SGHNT, CDR2 YENEEA, per germline. V shed 0 bases and J shed 9 bases, with 12 bases lying between them. The CDR3 loop reads CASSLDPRTTEQFF. The CDR3 DNA follows: TGTGCCAGCAGCTTAGATCCCCGGACTACTGAGCAGTTCTTC. The full variable domain, completed using reference TRBV11-3 and TRBJ2-1, is EAGVVQSPRYKIIEKKQPVAFWCNPISGHNTLYWYLQNLGQGPELLIRYENEEAVDDSQLPKDRFSAERLKGVDSTLKIQPAELGDSAVYLCASSLDPRTTEQFFGPGTRLTVL.

CDR3 loop: CASSQLGSPLHF. Here the CDR3 DNA reads TGCGCCAGCAGCCAACTCGGTTCACCCCTCCACTTT. This rearrangement joins TRBV4-1 to TRBJ1-6; no clear D gene. Germline V gene lookup returns CDR1 MGHRA and CDR2 YSYEKL. CDR3 length: 12 residues. With 2 bases removed from V and 9 bases from J, the gap between germline ends came to 5 bases.

The J gene is TRBJ2-3, the V gene TRBV9; D remains ambiguous. CDR3 length: 15 residues. Per the germline V gene, CDR1 is SGDLS and CDR2 is YYNGEE. V lost 4 bases and J 2 bases, leaving 14 bases between the germline ends. The CDR3 protein is CASSPRAVPTDTQYF. The DNA of the CDR3 is TGTGCCAGCAGCCCTCGGGCCGTTCCCACAGATACGCAGTATTTT.

Worth noting for this clone: This same CDR3 is encoded by further DNA sequences in the sample. The chain is built from TRBV11-3 and TRBJ2-7, with TRBD2 matching over 11 bases. CDR3 length: 18 amino acids. The J segment lost 0 bases and the V segment lost 1 base, leaving 8 bases of the junction unmatched. The germline CDR1 and CDR2 sequences are SGHNT and YENEEA. The CDR3 DNA is TGTGCCAGCAGCTTAGGGCTAGCGGGGGGCGCTAGCTCCTACGAGCAGTACTTC. Protein sequence: CASSLGLAGGASSYEQYF.

The chain links TRBV11-2 to TRBJ2-3; 8 nucleotides match TRBD2. The V gene end was trimmed by 5 bases and the J gene end by 2 bases; junction bases not matched to a gene: 15. Germline CDR1 reads SGHAT; CDR2 reads FQNNGV. This CDR3 region has 18 residues. The CDR3: CASSRPRGGYNHTDTQYF. The CDR3 nucleotides are TGTGCCAGCAGCCGACCCCGGGGGGGATATAATCACACAGATACGCAGTATTTT.

In DNA form, the CDR3 reads TGTGCCAGCAGCCCCCGTTCCGGGGGGCGAGAGACCCAGTACTTC. It codes for CASSPRSGGRETQYF. The genes are TRBV3-1 (or the pseudogene TRBV3-2) and TRBJ2-5; D is possibly TRBD2 (7 bases). Per germline, CDR1 LGHDT and CDR2 YNNKEL (reference sequence). The CDR3 spans 15 residues. V lost 4 bases to trimming and J lost 4 bases, with 16 bases between them.

The chain couples TRBV3-1 (or the pseudogene TRBV3-2) to TRBJ1-2, with 11 bases lining up with TRBD1. CDR1 and CDR2 from the germline V gene are LGHDT and YNNKEL (reference sequence). The ends lost 0 bases at V and 4 bases at J; junction bases unmatched: 4. This CDR3 spans 16 amino acids. DNA of the CDR3: TGTGCCAGCAGCCAAGAAAGGACAGGGGGCGGCTATGGCTACACCTTC. Translating gives CASSQERTGGGYGYTF.

In this sample, this clone turned up once. The rearrangement joins TRBV6-5 to TRBJ2-2; the D is unclear. Trimming pared 7 bases from V and 1 base from J, leaving 4 bases between. The CDR3 runs to 12 residues. The germline V gene encodes CDR1 MNHEY and CDR2 SVGAGI. The CDR3 here is CASKGNTGELFF. In DNA, the CDR3 is TGTGCCAGCAAAGGGAACACCGGGGAGCTGTTTTTT.

The V and J genes are TRBV15 and TRBJ2-1, with 8 bases aligning to TRBD1. The CDR3 is 16 amino acids. The ends lost 5 bases at V and 4 bases at J; junction bases unmatched: 10. CDR1 and CDR2 (germline): LNHNV, YYDKDF (reference sequence). Written as DNA, the CDR3 is TGTGCCACCAGCGGGTATCGGACAGGGCGATACAATGAGCAGTTCTTC. As protein: CATSGYRTGRYNEQFF. The full variable domain, completed using reference TRBV15 and TRBJ2-1, is DAMVIQNPRYQVTQFGKPVTLSCSQTLNHNVMYWYQQKSSQAPKLLFHYYDKDFNNEADTPDNFQSRRPNTSFCFLDIRSPGLGDTAMYLCATSGYRTGRYNEQFFGPGTRLTVL.

This chain uses TRBV7-2 with TRBJ1-1; the D gene is possibly TRBD1 (5 bases). CDR3 length: 13 amino acids. V was shortened by 3 bases and J by 4 bases, with 9 bases between the two germline ends. Germline assignment: CDR1 SGHTA and CDR2 FQGNSA. CDR3 amino acids: CASSLQGRTEAFF. The CDR3 bases are TGTGCCAGCAGCTTGCAGGGCCGCACTGAAGCTTTCTTT.

This clone appeared once. The chain carries TRBV12-5 and TRBJ2-5; 12 bases match TRBD2. Germline V CDR1 and CDR2: LGHNT, FRNRAP. J gave up 0 bases and V 6 bases, and 5 bases lay outside the gene matches. The CDR3 totals 16 residues. CDR3 coding DNA: TGTGCTAGTGGCCTGGGGACTAGCGGGTACCAAGAGACCCAGTACTTC. This gives the protein CASGLGTSGYQETQYF.

The CDR3 loop is CSVKGETRNTEAFF. The CDR3 region has the DNA TGCAGCGTCAAAGGGGAAACGCGGAACACTGAAGCTTTCTTT. This chain links TRBV29-1 with TRBJ1-1; tentative D call: TRBD1 (5 bases). This CDR3 is built from 14 residues. CDR1 and CDR2 from the germline V gene are SQVTM and ANQGSEA. V was clipped by 6 bases and J by 1 base, with 15 bases between them.

V gene TRBV12-1 combines with J gene TRBJ2-3. TRBV12-1 is tagged as a pseudogene. This CDR3 has 17 amino acids. CDR3 sequence (DNA): TGTGCCAGCAGCTTTGGTACCCTACCGGAACCCACAGATACGCAGTATTTT. As protein: CASSFGTLPEPTDTQYF.

This clone was recorded once. V usage is TRBV9 and J usage is TRBJ2-3; possibly TRBD1 for D (6 bases). The germline V gene encodes CDR1 SGDLS and CDR2 YYNGEE. CDR3 length equals 17 residues. Trimming removed 3 bases from V and 4 bases from J, with 21 bases in between. The DNA of the CDR3 is TGTGCCAGCAGCGCACCACGGACAGACACTATGGCAGATACGCAGTATTTT. Amino acids: CASSAPRTDTMADTQYF.

The chain carries TRBV2 and TRBJ2-3; D ambiguous. Germline V gene lookup returns CDR1 SNHLY and CDR2 FYNNEI. The CDR3 spans 12 residues. The V gene lost 11 bases and the J gene lost 0 bases, with 9 bases spanning the gap. The CDR3 nucleotides read TGTGCCGTCGAACCCAGCACAGATACGCAGTATTTT. It yields the protein CAVEPSTDTQYF.

The J gene is TRBJ2-1, the V gene TRBV19; D not certain. Germline CDR1 is LNHDA and CDR2 is SQIVND (reference sequence). The CDR3 totals 12 residues. V was clipped by 5 bases and J by 10 bases, with 12 bases between them. The DNA for the CDR3 is TGTGCCAGTAGTGCCCGCGTGGACGAGCAGTTCTTC. Translated: CASSARVDEQFF.

Comments on this clone: The germline gene is not matched at one end of the junction; a read error may be the cause. The J gene is TRBJ2-2, the V gene TRBV5-6; D uncertain. This CDR3 region has 14 residues. Per the germline V gene, CDR1 is SGHDT and CDR2 is YYEEEE. CDR3 bases: TGTGCCAGCAGCTTGGACCCGAACAGCGGGGAGCTGTTTTTT. This translates into CASSLDPNSGELFF.

V gene TRBV15 combines with J gene TRBJ1-4; D gene ambiguous. The CDR3 is made up of 15 amino acids. V dropped 8 bases and J dropped 0 bases, with 13 bases sitting between them. Looked up from germline, CDR1 is LNHNV and CDR2 is YYDKDF (reference sequence). The CDR3 DNA sequence: TGTGCCACCTCCGGAGAGGGCTCAACTAATGAAAAACTGTTTTTT. Its protein product is CATSGEGSTNEKLFF.

The chain recombines TRBV2 with TRBJ2-7; 7 bases fit TRBD1. With 7 bases clipped from V and 0 bases from J, the junction kept 9 bases outside the gene matches. CDR1 and CDR2 (germline): SNHLY, FYNNEI. CDR3 size: 15 residues. CDR3 sequence reads: CASNPTRDSSYEQYF. CDR3 nucleotide sequence: TGTGCCAGCAATCCGACCAGGGACAGCTCCTACGAGCAGTACTTC.

V is TRBV19 and J is TRBJ2-2, with 9 bases aligning to TRBD1. Trimming at V came to 6 bases and at J to 1 base, leaving 3 bases not matched to a gene. Looked up from germline, CDR1 is LNHDA and CDR2 is SQIVND (reference sequence). The CDR3 spans 15 residues. The CDR3 DNA is TGTGCCAGTAGCCGGGGACAGGGGAACACCGGGGAGCTGTTTTTT. This codes for CASSRGQGNTGELFF.

This sequence joins TRBV5-1 and TRBJ1-3, with 8 bases matching TRBD1. Germline V gene lookup returns CDR1 SGHRS and CDR2 YFSETQ. The CDR3 covers 16 residues. The trim removed 4 bases at V and 1 base at J, leaving 7 bases unmatched. The CDR3 DNA sequence: TGCGCCAGCAGCCAATCAGGGGGCTATTCTGGAAACACCATATATTTT. Its translation is CASSQSGGYSGNTIYF.

The chain is built from TRBV29-1 and TRBJ2-2; possibly TRBD1 or TRBD2 for D (5 bases each). Germline assignment: CDR1 SQVTM and CDR2 ANQGSEA. This CDR3 spans 13 amino acids. The V end was cut by 6 bases, the J end by 6 bases, with 14 bases between. The CDR3 nucleotides are TGCAGCGTGGGACGGTCTGTAGCCGGGGAGCTGTTTTTT. This translates into CSVGRSVAGELFF.

This sequence joins TRBV7-3 and TRBJ2-1, with TRBD2 matching over 8 bases. Germline V gene lookup returns CDR1 SGHTA and CDR2 FQGTGA. V trimming: 2 bases; J trimming: 8 bases; junction bases outside the gene matches: 8. This CDR3 has 15 residues. CDR3 loop: CASSLEGTRAYEQFF. In DNA form, the CDR3 reads TGTGCCAGCAGCTTAGAAGGGACTAGAGCCTATGAGCAGTTCTTC.